These 5 T cell receptor beta chains originate from one sample sequenced in a study of cytomegalovirus exposure and HLA in healthy donors. The PCR employed 60 Vbeta primers together with 13 Jbeta primers. Method: immunoSEQ multiplex PCR; TCRdb's copy keeps in-frame clones and lacks some. The sample lists hundreds of thousands of clones; 78% were seen once. Material for sequencing was PBMCs. Source of these receptors: a boy aged 5-17 years in good health and CMV-seronegative.

CDR3 DNA: TGTGCCAGTAGCGACTACAGGGGAAACACCGGGGAGCTGTTTTTT. Its protein product is CASSDYRGNTGELFF. The chain links TRBV19 to TRBJ2-2; 7 positions match TRBD1. V dropped 6 bases and J dropped 2; count of bases not matched to a gene: 6. Germline V gene lookup returns CDR1 LNHDA and CDR2 SQIVND (reference sequence). This CDR3 is built from 15 residues.

V and J are TRBV7-9 and TRBJ2-1; 10 bases line up with TRBD2. The CDR3 is 17 residues long. Germline CDR1 and CDR2: SEHNR and FQNEAQ (reference sequence). The V gene end was trimmed by 1 base and the J gene end by 4 bases; junction bases not matched to a gene: 7. CDR3 DNA sequence: TGTGCCAGCAGCTTAGTAAGGCCAGCGGGAGGGTACAATGAGCAGTTCTTC. Translated, it gives CASSLVRPAGGYNEQFF. The complete variable domain, with remaining parts taken from reference TRBV7-9 and TRBJ2-1, reads DTGVSQNPRHKITKRGQNVTFRCDPISEHNRLYWYRQTLGQGPEFLTYFQNEAQLEKSRLLSDRFSAERPKGSFSTLEIQRTEQGDSAMYLCASSLVRPAGGYNEQFFGPGTRLTVL.

This chain uses TRBV4-2 with TRBJ1-5; 9 bases fit TRBD1. The V gene end was trimmed by 3 bases and the J gene end by 5 bases; junction bases not matched to a gene: 5. CDR1 and CDR2 from the germline V gene are LGHNA and YNFKEQ. This CDR3 contains 15 residues. In nucleotides, the CDR3 is TGTGCCAGCAGCCAGGTCAGACAGGGGGATCAGCCCCAGCATTTT. Its translation is CASSQVRQGDQPQHF.

V gene TRBV7-3 combines with J gene TRBJ2-7; TRBD2 agrees at 11 bases. Germline CDR1 SGHTA, CDR2 FQGTGA. V dropped 5 bases and J dropped 6; count of bases not matched to a gene: 12. This CDR3 comprises 16 residues. The CDR3, as DNA: TGTGCCAGCAGCCAATCCGGGGGTAGCGGGGGGGCCGAGCAGTACTTC. The encoded protein is CASSQSGGSGGAEQYF. Complete variable domain (other parts from reference TRBV7-3 and TRBJ2-7): GAGVSQTPSNKVTEKGKYVELRCDPISGHTALYWYRQSLGQGPEFLIYFQGTGAADDSGLPNDRFFAVRPEGSVSTLKIQRTERGDSAVYLCASSQSGGSGGAEQYFGPGTRLTVT.

The V call is TRBV5-4, the J call TRBJ1-1, with D hard to call. The CDR3 sequence is 13 residues long. Trimming stripped 5 bases from V and 10 bases from J, with 18 bases between. CDR1 SGHNT and CDR2 YYREEE come from the germline V gene (reference sequence). In DNA form, the CDR3 reads TGTGCCAGCAGGTCCGGGCCGAGGGCTGGAGCTTTCTTT. Translating it yields CASRSGPRAGAFF.